This T cell receptor beta chain is from a study of blood T cell repertoires in COVID-19. As for the study in general: Samples came from the United States, Italy and Spain, spanning acute and convalescent COVID-19. Sample material is recorded as cDNA or gDNA derived from T cells, B-cell-depleted T cells, or PBMCs.

As handled by the study authors: Counts of nucleated cells, estimated from reference gene primer amplification, were obtained. Produced via immunoSEQ multiplex PCR; TCRdb's table is partial and in-frame only. That table is the source of V, J and clone size, and D and trimming were worked out from the DNA. The data show about 160,000 clones, approximately 75% seen once. This clone was detected only once. Trimming at V came to 5 bases and at J to 4 bases, leaving 11 bases not matched to a gene. The CDR3 sequence is 16 residues long. The germline V gene has CDR1 LNHDA and CDR2 SQIVND (reference sequence).

The origin of this receptor is a human donor in a cohort sampled during active COVID-19. The sample was peripheral blood. This rearrangement joins TRBV19 to TRBJ2-7; 10 bases agree with TRBD1. This chain's CDR3 is CASSPTGGPPTYEQYF. In DNA form, the CDR3 reads TGTGCCAGTAGTCCGACAGGGGGCCCTCCTACATACGAGCAGTACTTC.